This T cell receptor beta chain was documented in a study of OX40 agonist ivuxolimab in advanced cancers. Looking at the study overall: Subjects had a mean age of roughly 60 years, with a range of about 23 to 79; around 84% were male.

The V end was cut by 0 bases, the J end by 7 bases, with 15 bases between. The CDR3 is made up of 15 amino acids. Per the germline V gene, CDR1 is GTSNPN and CDR2 is SVGIG (reference sequence). This clone was seen once. The antigen is undetermined. General observations from the study: At doses 0.1 to 3.0 mg/kg, CD4+ and CD8+ clones expanded.

TCRdb keeps only in-frame clones here, not all; method: immunoSEQ multiplex PCR. The sample lists some 78,000 clones; roughly 93% were seen once. The source is an adult with an advanced solid tumor such as melanoma, head and neck, liver or kidney cancer. Here the sequenced sample was CD4+ or CD8+ T cells sorted from blood, taken in a trial of the OX40 agonist ivuxolimab. The genes are TRBV30 and TRBJ1-4; D ambiguous. The CDR3 here is CAWSVLAGRREKLFF. The CDR3 DNA reads as TGTGCCTGGAGTGTACTGGCAGGACGTCGTGAAAAACTGTTTTTT.